What follows are 18 T cell receptor beta chains derived from one specimen sequenced in a study of blood T cell repertoires in COVID-19. Produced via immunoSEQ multiplex PCR; TCRdb's table is partial and in-frame only. The data hold about 440,000 clones, with about 91% observed a single time. Sequenced sample: peripheral blood. The receptor set was obtained from a woman between 50 and 59 years old with COVID-19, enrolled during active disease.

The chain uses TRBV6-4 and TRBJ2-7; the D gene is possibly TRBD1 (5 bases). Germline CDR1 is MRHNA and CDR2 is SNTAGT. The CDR3 has 14 residues. The V gene lost 8 bases and the J gene lost 2 bases, with 16 bases spanning the gap. CDR3 loop: CASSMGLGAYEQYF. DNA of the CDR3: TGTGCCAGCTCAATGGGGCTAGGGGCCTACGAGCAGTACTTC.

The rearrangement links TRBV5-8 to TRBJ2-3, with 9 bases aligning to TRBD2. This CDR3 is built from 16 residues. With V trimmed by 4 bases and J by 6 bases, 12 bases remained unmatched. Germline V CDR1 and CDR2: SGHTS, YDEGEE. In DNA form, the CDR3 reads TGTGCCAGCAGCCCACTGGGTAGCGGGGGACCTGATACGCAGTATTTT. It encodes CASSPLGSGGPDTQYF.

As to this clone: Other DNA sequences within the sample encode an identical CDR3. The CDR3 DNA sequence: TGTGCCAGTAGCCCGACACCGTCGACAGATACGCAGTATTTT. Protein product: CASSPTPSTDTQYF. This chain links TRBV19 with TRBJ2-3; D is undetermined. This CDR3 comprises 14 residues. The germline CDR1 and CDR2 sequences are LNHDA and SQIVND (reference sequence). V was trimmed by 6 bases and J by 3 bases, leaving 13 bases between them.

The V gene is TRBV27, the J gene TRBJ2-3; TRBD2 matches at 9 bases. The germline CDR1 and CDR2 sequences are MNHEY and SMNVEV (reference sequence). The CDR3 extends over 16 amino acids. J lost 2 bases, V lost 0 bases, and 3 bases had no gene match. The CDR3, as DNA: TGTGCCAGCAGTTTATCCAGCGGGGGGTACACAGATACGCAGTATTTT. It encodes CASSLSSGGYTDTQYF.

The chain carries TRBV7-9 and TRBJ2-1; 10 bases are shared with TRBD2. V dropped 5 bases and J dropped 4; count of bases not matched to a gene: 2. The CDR3 is made up of 14 amino acids. From germline, CDR1 is SEHNR and CDR2 FQNEAQ (reference sequence). CDR3 nucleotide sequence: TGTGCCAGCAGCCGGACTAGCGGTTACAATGAGCAGTTCTTC. It is translated as CASSRTSGYNEQFF.

J is TRBJ1-1 and V is TRBV30; D is unresolved. The CDR3 length is 14 residues. V was clipped by 4 bases and J by 5 bases, with 17 bases between them. Germline V gene data show CDR1 as GTSNPN and CDR2 as SVGIG (reference sequence). The CDR3 DNA reads as TGTGCCTGGACCCTAAGAGGGTCATCAACTGAAGCTTTCTTT. It specifies CAWTLRGSSTEAFF.

V and J are TRBV5-1 and TRBJ2-3, with D perhaps matching TRBD2 (6 bases). Germline V gene lookup returns CDR1 SGHRS and CDR2 YFSETQ. CDR3 length equals 15 residues. V lost 3 bases and J lost 0, with 11 bases in between. DNA for the CDR3: TGCGCCAGCAGCTATTTCGGGGGAAGCACAGATACGCAGTATTTT. Translated: CASSYFGGSTDTQYF.

This clone was counted a single time. The CDR3 bases are TGTGCCAGCAGTCGAGGCAGGGTTAGGGGAAACACCATATATTTT. It yields the protein CASSRGRVRGNTIYF. The V and J genes are TRBV28 and TRBJ1-3; D possibly corresponds to TRBD1 (5 bases). The CDR3 runs 15 residues. Germline V CDR1 and CDR2: MDHEN, SYDVKM. V was cut by 5 bases and J by 4 bases, with 15 bases left in between.

The rearrangement uses TRBV19 and TRBJ2-3; TRBD1 matches at 10 bases. The CDR3 runs 15 residues. The germline gives CDR1 LNHDA, CDR2 SQIVND (reference sequence). The J segment lost 2 bases and the V segment lost 8 bases, leaving 7 bases of the junction unmatched. The CDR3 spells CASARDRGITDTQYF. Written as DNA, the CDR3 is TGTGCCAGTGCCAGGGACAGGGGAATCACAGATACGCAGTATTTT.

The chain combines TRBV24-1 with TRBJ1-5; no firm D call. V lost 1 base and J lost 7, with 10 bases in between. Germline V gives CDR1 KGHDR, CDR2 SFDVKD. This CDR3 has 14 residues. The CDR3 spells CATSDLEGGQPQHF. The CDR3 DNA reads TGTGCCACCAGTGATTTAGAAGGAGGCCAGCCCCAGCATTTT.

This rearrangement joins TRBV24-1 to TRBJ2-5; 9 bases are shared with TRBD2. Trimming removed 3 bases from V and 4 bases from J; junction bases left unmatched: 8. Germline assignment: CDR1 KGHDR and CDR2 SFDVKD. There are 16 residues in the CDR3. The CDR3 sequence is CATSDPGGGASETQYF. The CDR3 coding sequence is TGTGCCACCAGTGATCCTGGCGGGGGGGCTTCAGAGACCCAGTACTTC.

The chain is built from TRBV27 and TRBJ1-5, with 7 bases that match TRBD1. The CDR3 is 15 amino acids. After removal of 5 bases from V and 0 bases from J, the junction contained 4 bases not matched to a gene. The germline V gene encodes CDR1 MNHEY and CDR2 SMNVEV (reference sequence). CDR3 nucleotide sequence: TGTGCCAGCAGTCCCGGGACAGTTAGCAATCAGCCCCAGCATTTT. This encodes CASSPGTVSNQPQHF.

This clone came up once. This rearrangement joins TRBV3-1 (or the pseudogene TRBV3-2) to TRBJ1-1, with a weak D call TRBD1 (5 bases). The ends were cut back, 0 bases at V and 7 bases at J, with 12 bases in the middle. The CDR3 is made up of 14 amino acids. Germline V lookup: CDR1 LGHDT, CDR2 YNNKEL (reference sequence). The DNA of the CDR3 is TGTGCCAGCAGCCAAGACGTCAGCGACAGTGAAGCTTTCTTT. This encodes CASSQDVSDSEAFF.

The chain recombines TRBV11-2 with TRBJ1-1; D possibly corresponds to TRBD1 (5 bases). This CDR3 comprises 13 residues. V gave up 5 bases and J gave up 3 bases, with 10 bases separating them. The germline V gene has CDR1 SGHAT and CDR2 FQNNGV. The CDR3 loop reads CASSLIGDTEAFF. CDR3 in DNA: TGTGCCAGCAGCCTAATAGGGGACACTGAAGCTTTCTTT.

In its sample, this clone was seen a few times. V is TRBV6-7 and J is TRBJ1-1; D possibly corresponds to TRBD1 (6 bases). TRBV6-7 carries the ORF label, with uncertain function. The length of the CDR3 is 14 residues. The V and J ends lost 5 bases and 0 bases respectively, with 10 bases between them. The chain's CDR3 is CASSKGHLNTEAFF. In DNA, the CDR3 is TGTGCCAGCAGTAAGGGACACTTGAACACTGAAGCTTTCTTT.

The chain carries TRBV11-2 and TRBJ1-2; D is undetermined. Germline-derived CDR1 and CDR2 are SGHAT and FQNNGV. This CDR3 comprises 15 residues. Trimming removed 0 bases from V and 0 bases from J, with 8 bases in between. CDR3: CASSLDPGTNYGYTF. The CDR3 nucleotides are TGTGCCAGCAGCTTAGATCCGGGAACTAACTATGGCTACACCTTC.

This clone was found once. This chain joins TRBV28 and TRBJ1-2; possibly TRBD1 for D (6 bases). This CDR3 is 15 amino acids long. V was cut by 1 base and J by 3 bases, with 12 bases left in between. Germline V gives CDR1 MDHEN, CDR2 SYDVKM. The CDR3: CASSLYREKDYGYTF. The DNA of the CDR3 is TGTGCCAGCAGTTTATACAGGGAGAAGGACTATGGCTACACCTTC.

The table lists this clone with a count of one. The chain employs TRBV3-1 (or the pseudogene TRBV3-2) and TRBJ2-4; 8 bases map to TRBD1. The CDR3 contains 14 residues. Germline V CDR1 and CDR2: LGHDT, YNNKEL (reference sequence). After removal of 4 bases from V and 6 bases from J, the junction contained 5 bases not matched to a gene. CDR3: CASSLDRGGNIQYF. The CDR3, as DNA: TGTGCCAGCAGCCTAGACAGGGGCGGAAACATTCAGTACTTC.